Each of the 4 T cell receptor beta chains below was sequenced from the same sample in a study of blood T cells in healthy people across ages. With a J-beta primer mix and a sample-barcoded 5' primer, a second PCR ran roughly 6 to 11 cycles. One entry per CDR3 protein, called by TCRdb with MiXCR from the 5' RACE reads. The table records around 520,000 distinct CDR3 sequences, approximately 26% of them present only once. A further study also used this sample, focusing on T cells of mothers and their children.

Sample: blood. The origin of the receptors is a boy younger than 10 in good health.

To note about this clonotype: The junction does not match germline at one end; this may be a read error. The chain links TRBV5-1 to TRBJ1-4, with D possibly matching TRBD1 (5 bases). The CDR3 loop spans 15 amino acids. CDR1 and CDR2 (germline): SGHRS, YFSETQ. The CDR3 loop is CASSLFPGPNEELFF. CDR3 DNA sequence: TGCGCCAGCAGCTTGTTTCCAGGGCCTAATGAAGAACTGTTTTTT.

The V and J genes are TRBV7-2 and TRBJ2-1; 8 bases fit TRBD2. V gave up 5 bases and J gave up 14 bases; unmatched junction bases: 11. Germline values: CDR1 SGHTA, CDR2 FQGNSA. The CDR3 has 13 amino acids. The CDR3 DNA is TGTGCCAGCAGCCCCGGAGCGGGGGCCTCGAAGTTCTTC. It specifies CASSPGAGASKFF.

In its sample, this clonotype was seen a few times. The chain uses TRBV5-6 and TRBJ2-7, with 7 bases that match TRBD2. The CDR3 runs 14 residues. Germline V gene data show CDR1 as SGHDT and CDR2 as YYEEEE. The V gene end was trimmed by 4 bases and the J gene end by 2 bases; junction bases not matched to a gene: 6. The CDR3, as DNA: TGTGCCAGCAGCCCCGGGACTACTACCTACGAGCAGTACTTC. Protein product: CASSPGTTTYEQYF. Supplemented by reference TRBV5-6 and TRBJ2-7, the full variable domain reads DAGVTQSPTHLIKTRGQQVTLRCSPKSGHDTVSWYQQALGQGPQFIFQYYEEEERQRGNFPDRFSGHQFPNYSSELNVNALLLGDSALYLCASSPGTTTYEQYFGPGTRLTVT.

V gene TRBV20-1 combines with J gene TRBJ2-5; D not resolved. The DNA end lines up better with TRBJ2-7; the J call may be wrong. CDR1 is DFQATT, CDR2 SNEGSKA, per germline (reference sequence). This CDR3 is built from 13 residues. The CDR3 sequence is CSALASSSYEQYF. The CDR3 DNA is TGCAGTGCGCTGGCAAGTAGCTCCTACGAGCAGTACTTC.